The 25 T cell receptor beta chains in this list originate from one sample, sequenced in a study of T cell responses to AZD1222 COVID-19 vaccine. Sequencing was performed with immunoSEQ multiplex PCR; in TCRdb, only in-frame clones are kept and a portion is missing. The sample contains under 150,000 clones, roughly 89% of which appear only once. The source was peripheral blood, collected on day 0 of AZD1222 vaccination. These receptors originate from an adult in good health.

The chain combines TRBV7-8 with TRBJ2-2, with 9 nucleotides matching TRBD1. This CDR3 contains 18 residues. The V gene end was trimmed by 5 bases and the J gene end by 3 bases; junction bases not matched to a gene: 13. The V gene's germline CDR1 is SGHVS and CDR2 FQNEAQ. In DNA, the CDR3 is TGTGCCAGCAGCCCGGCTTCGGGACAGGGTTCGGACACCGGGGAGCTGTTTTTT. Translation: CASSPASGQGSDTGELFF.

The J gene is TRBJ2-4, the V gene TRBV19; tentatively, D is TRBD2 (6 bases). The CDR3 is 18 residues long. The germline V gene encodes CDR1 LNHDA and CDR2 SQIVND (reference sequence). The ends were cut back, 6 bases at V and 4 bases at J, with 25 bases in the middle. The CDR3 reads CASSPMGTEWEAKNIQYF. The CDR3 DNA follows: TGTGCCAGTAGCCCCATGGGGACGGAGTGGGAGGCAAAAAACATTCAGTACTTC.

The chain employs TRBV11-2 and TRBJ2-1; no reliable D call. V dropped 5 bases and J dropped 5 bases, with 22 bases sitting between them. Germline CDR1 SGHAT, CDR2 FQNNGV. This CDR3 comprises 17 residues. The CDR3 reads CASSLLATMVFHNEQFF. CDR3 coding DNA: TGTGCCAGCAGCCTCCTCGCGACAATGGTCTTTCACAATGAGCAGTTCTTC.

The DNA for the CDR3 is TGTGCCAGCAGCTTACCCACTACAGGGGTCGAGCAGTACTTC. Translation gives CASSLPTTGVEQYF. V is TRBV7-8 and J is TRBJ2-7, with TRBD1 matching over 7 bases. This CDR3 region has 14 residues. J was trimmed by 6 bases and V by 2 bases; bases with no gene match: 7. Germline assignment: CDR1 SGHVS and CDR2 FQNEAQ.

Here the CDR3 reads CASSQEWGVGSTEKLFF. Written as DNA, the CDR3 is TGTGCCAGCAGCCAAGAGTGGGGGGTCGGGAGCACCGAAAAACTGTTTTTT. The V gene is TRBV3-1 (or the pseudogene TRBV3-2), the J gene TRBJ1-4, with D possibly being TRBD1 (5 bases). Trimming took 0 bases from V and 8 from J, leaving 19 bases between them. CDR1 is LGHDT and CDR2 is YNNKEL in the germline V gene (reference sequence). The length of the CDR3 is 17 residues.

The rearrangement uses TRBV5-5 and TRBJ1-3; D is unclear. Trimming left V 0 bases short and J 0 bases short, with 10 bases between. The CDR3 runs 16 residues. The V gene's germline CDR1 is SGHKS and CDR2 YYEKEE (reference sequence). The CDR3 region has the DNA TGTGCCAGCAGCTTGGCCGGACGGAGCTCTGGAAACACCATATATTTT. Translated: CASSLAGRSSGNTIYF.

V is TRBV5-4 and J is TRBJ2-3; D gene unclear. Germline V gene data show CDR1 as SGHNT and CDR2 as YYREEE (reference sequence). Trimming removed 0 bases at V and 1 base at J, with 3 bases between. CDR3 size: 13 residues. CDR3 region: CASSLDRTDTQYF. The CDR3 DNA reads TGTGCCAGCAGCTTGGACCGCACAGATACGCAGTATTTT.

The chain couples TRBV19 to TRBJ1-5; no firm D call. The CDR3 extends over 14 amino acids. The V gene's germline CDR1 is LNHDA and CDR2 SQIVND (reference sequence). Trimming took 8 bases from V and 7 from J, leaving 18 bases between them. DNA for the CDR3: TGTGCCAGTGGTAAAGGCGGCGATAGGCAGCCCCAGCATTTT. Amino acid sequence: CASGKGGDRQPQHF.

The CDR3 nucleotides are TGCGCCAGCAGCTTGGGACAGGAGAACACTGAAGCTTTCTTT. Protein product: CASSLGQENTEAFF. The chain employs TRBV5-1 and TRBJ1-1, with D possibly TRBD1 on 6 matching bases. V lost 0 bases and J 1 base, leaving 7 bases between the germline ends. The CDR3 covers 14 residues. Germline-derived CDR1 and CDR2 are SGHRS and YFSETQ.

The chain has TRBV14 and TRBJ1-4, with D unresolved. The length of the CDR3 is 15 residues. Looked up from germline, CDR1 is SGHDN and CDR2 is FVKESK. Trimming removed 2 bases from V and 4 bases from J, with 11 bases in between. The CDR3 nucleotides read TGTGCCAGCAGCCAAAGATTAGGAGTTAATGAAAAACTGTTTTTT. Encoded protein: CASSQRLGVNEKLFF. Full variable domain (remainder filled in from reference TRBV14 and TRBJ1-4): EAGVTQFPSHSVIEKGQTVTLRCDPISGHDNLYWYRRVMGKEIKFLLHFVKESKQDESGMPNNRFLAERTGGTYSTLKVQPAELEDSGVYFCASSQRLGVNEKLFFGSGTQLSVL.

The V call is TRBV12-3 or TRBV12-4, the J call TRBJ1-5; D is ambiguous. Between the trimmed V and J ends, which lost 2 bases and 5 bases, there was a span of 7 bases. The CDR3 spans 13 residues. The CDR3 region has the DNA TGTGCCAGCAGTTTAAACCTCCATCAGCCCCAGCATTTT. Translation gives CASSLNLHQPQHF.

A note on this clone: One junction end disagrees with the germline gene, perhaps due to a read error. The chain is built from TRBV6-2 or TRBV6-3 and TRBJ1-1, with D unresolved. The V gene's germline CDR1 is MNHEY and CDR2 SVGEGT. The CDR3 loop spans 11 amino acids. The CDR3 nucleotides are TGTGCCAGCAGTGACTCCGGTGAAGCTTTCTTT. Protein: CASSDSGEAFF.

This CDR3 is CASSQDVPRSGYTF. The DNA of the CDR3 is TGCGCCAGCAGCCAAGATGTGCCCCGATCTGGCTACACCTTC. The gene calls are TRBV4-1 and TRBJ1-2, with D hard to call. The CDR3 contains 14 residues. Germline values: CDR1 MGHRA, CDR2 YSYEKL. The V gene lost 0 bases and the J gene lost 7 bases, with 12 bases spanning the gap.

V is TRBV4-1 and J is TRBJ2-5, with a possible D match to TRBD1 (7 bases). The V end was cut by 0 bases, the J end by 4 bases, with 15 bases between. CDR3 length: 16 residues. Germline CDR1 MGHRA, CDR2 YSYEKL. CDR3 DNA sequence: TGCGCCAGCAGCCAAGATATAGGGCAGGGGGGAGAGACCCAGTACTTC. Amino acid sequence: CASSQDIGQGGETQYF.

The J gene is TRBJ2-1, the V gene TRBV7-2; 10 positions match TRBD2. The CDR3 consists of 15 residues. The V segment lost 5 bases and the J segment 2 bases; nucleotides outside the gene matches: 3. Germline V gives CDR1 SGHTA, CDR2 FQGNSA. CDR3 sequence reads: CASSLGLATYNEQFF. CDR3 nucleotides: TGTGCCAGCAGCCTGGGACTAGCGACCTACAATGAGCAGTTCTTC.

The CDR3 spells CASSYSGHVGGEQFF. Written as DNA, the CDR3 is TGTGCCAGCAGTTACTCGGGGCACGTCGGGGGTGAGCAGTTCTTC. The chain combines TRBV6-2 or TRBV6-3 with TRBJ2-1; TRBD2 is a possible D gene (6 bases). The CDR3 extends over 15 amino acids. CDR1 and CDR2 (germline): MNHEY, SVGEGT. The ends were cut back, 0 bases at V and 9 bases at J, with 15 bases in the middle.

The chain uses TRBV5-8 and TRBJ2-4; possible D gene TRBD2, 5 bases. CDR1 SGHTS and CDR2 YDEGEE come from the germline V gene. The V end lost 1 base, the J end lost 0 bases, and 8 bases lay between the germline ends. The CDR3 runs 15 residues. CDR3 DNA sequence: TGTGCCAGCAGCTTGTCGGGGATAGCCAAAAACATTCAGTACTTC. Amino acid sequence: CASSLSGIAKNIQYF.

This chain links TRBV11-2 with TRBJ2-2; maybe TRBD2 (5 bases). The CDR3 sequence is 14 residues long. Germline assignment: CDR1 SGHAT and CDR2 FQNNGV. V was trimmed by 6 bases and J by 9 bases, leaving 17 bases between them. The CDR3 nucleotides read TGTGCCAGCAGATTAATCCGGGATAACTGGGAGCTGTTTTTT. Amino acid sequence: CASRLIRDNWELFF.

The CDR3 loop reads CASSQELGSFYGYTF. CDR3 sequence (DNA): TGCGCCAGCAGCCAAGAACTGGGCAGCTTCTATGGCTACACCTTC. The V gene is TRBV4-3, the J gene TRBJ1-2; no clear D gene. This CDR3 spans 15 amino acids. CDR1 and CDR2 from the germline V gene are LGHNA and YSLEER. Trimming removed 0 bases from V and 4 bases from J, with 12 bases in between.

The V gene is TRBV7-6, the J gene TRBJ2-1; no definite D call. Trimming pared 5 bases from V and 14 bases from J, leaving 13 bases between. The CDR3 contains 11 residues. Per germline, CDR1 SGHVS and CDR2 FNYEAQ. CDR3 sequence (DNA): TGTGCCAGCAGCCCCCGGGTAGTAAAGTTCTTC. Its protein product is CASSPRVVKFF.

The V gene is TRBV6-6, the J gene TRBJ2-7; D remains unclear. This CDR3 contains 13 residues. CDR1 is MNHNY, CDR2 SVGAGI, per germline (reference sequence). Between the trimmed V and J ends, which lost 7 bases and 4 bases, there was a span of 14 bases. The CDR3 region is CASTPPGGYEQYF. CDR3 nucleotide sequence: TGTGCCAGCACTCCACCAGGCGGATACGAGCAGTACTTC.

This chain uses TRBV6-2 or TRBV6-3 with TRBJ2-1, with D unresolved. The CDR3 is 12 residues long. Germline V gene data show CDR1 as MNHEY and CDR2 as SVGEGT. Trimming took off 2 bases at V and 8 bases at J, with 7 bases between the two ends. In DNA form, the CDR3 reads TGTGCCAGCAGTTACCGGGCCCATGAGCAGTTCTTC. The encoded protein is CASSYRAHEQFF.

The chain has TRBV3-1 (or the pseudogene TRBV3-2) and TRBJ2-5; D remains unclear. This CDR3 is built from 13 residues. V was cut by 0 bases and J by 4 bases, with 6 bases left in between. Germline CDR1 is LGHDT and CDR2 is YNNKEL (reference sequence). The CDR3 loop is CASSQDLAETQYF. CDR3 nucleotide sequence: TGTGCCAGCAGCCAAGATCTTGCAGAGACCCAGTACTTC.

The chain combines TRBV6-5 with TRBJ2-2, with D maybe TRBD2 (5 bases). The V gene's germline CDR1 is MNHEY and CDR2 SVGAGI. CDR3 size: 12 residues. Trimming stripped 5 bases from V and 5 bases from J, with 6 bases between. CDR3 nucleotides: TGTGCCAGCAGTCCGGGAACCGGGGAGCTGTTTTTT. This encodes CASSPGTGELFF.

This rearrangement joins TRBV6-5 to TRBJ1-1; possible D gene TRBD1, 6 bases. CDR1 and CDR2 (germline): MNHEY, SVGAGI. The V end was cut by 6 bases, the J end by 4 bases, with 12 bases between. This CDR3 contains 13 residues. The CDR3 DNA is TGTGCCAGCAGATACGGGGGGGCCACTGAAGCTTTCTTT. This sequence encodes CASRYGGATEAFF.